This TCR beta chain was documented in a study of shared clonotypes between healthy human individuals. The donors, healthy adults who were HIV-negative, had experienced no recent acute infections or vaccinations. All participating donors were Caucasian adults from Nashville, Tennessee. Unsorted samples relied on 89 million or so PBMCs, which served as the source of genomic DNA. V was cut by 5 bases and J by 3 bases, with 4 bases left in between. Germline lookup yields CDR1 SGHTA and CDR2 FQGTGA. This CDR3 region has 12 residues. Clones were sequenced by immunoSEQ multiplex PCR, and TCRdb holds only the in-frame ones, with some missing. The sample lists a few hundred thousand clones; 70% to 80% were seen once.

The V call is TRBV7-3, the J call TRBJ2-2, with D unclear. This clonotype was sampled from a woman aged 40 to 50 in good health. Some clones in this sample may be carry-over from other donors' samples. The sequenced material came from PBMCs. CDR3 bases: TGTGCCAGCAGCACGGACACCGGGGAGCTGTTTTTT. Protein product: CASSTDTGELFF.